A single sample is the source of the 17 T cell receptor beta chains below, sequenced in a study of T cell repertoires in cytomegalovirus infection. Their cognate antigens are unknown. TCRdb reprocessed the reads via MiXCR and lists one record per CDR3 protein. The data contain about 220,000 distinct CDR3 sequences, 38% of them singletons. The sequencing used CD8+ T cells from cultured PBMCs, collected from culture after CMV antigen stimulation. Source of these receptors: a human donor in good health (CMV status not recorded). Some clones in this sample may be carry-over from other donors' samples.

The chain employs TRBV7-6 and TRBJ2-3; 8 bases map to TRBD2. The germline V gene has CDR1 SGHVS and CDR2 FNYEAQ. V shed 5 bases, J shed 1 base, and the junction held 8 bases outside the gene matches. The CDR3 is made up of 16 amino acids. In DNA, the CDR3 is TGTGCCAGCAGCCCCCGGGAGCGGGGGCGCACAGATACGCAGTATTTT. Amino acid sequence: CASSPRERGRTDTQYF.

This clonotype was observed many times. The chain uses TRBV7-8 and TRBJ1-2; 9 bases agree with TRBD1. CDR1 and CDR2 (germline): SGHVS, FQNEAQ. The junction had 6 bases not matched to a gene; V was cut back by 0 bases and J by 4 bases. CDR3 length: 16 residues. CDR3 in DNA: TGTGCCAGCAGCTTAGCCATCGGGACAGGGCGCTATGGCTACACCTTC. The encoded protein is CASSLAIGTGRYGYTF.

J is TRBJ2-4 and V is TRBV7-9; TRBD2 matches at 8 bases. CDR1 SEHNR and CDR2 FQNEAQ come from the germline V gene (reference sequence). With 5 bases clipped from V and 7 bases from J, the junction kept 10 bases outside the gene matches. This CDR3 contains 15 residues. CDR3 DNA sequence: TGTGCCAGCAGCCATCTAATAGCGGGACGGAACATTCAGTACTTC. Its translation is CASSHLIAGRNIQYF.

The CDR3 reads CASSFYGLNYGYTF. Written as DNA, the CDR3 is TGTGCCAGCAGCTTTTACGGGCTTAACTATGGCTACACCTTC. The rearrangement joins TRBV5-6 to TRBJ1-2; D is unclear. The CDR3 runs 14 residues. Trimming left V 2 bases short and J 1 base short, with 9 bases between. Germline values: CDR1 SGHDT, CDR2 YYEEEE. Full variable domain (outside the CDR3, taken from reference TRBV5-6 and TRBJ1-2): DAGVTQSPTHLIKTRGQQVTLRCSPKSGHDTVSWYQQALGQGPQFIFQYYEEEERQRGNFPDRFSGHQFPNYSSELNVNALLLGDSALYLCASSFYGLNYGYTFGSGTRLTVV.

CDR3 in amino acids: CASSSARGAGQETQYF. The CDR3 coding sequence is TGTGCCAGCAGCTCCGCCCGGGGGGCTGGTCAAGAGACCCAGTACTTC. The chain employs TRBV7-9 and TRBJ2-5; weak D call: TRBD2 (7 bases). The germline V gene encodes CDR1 SEHNR and CDR2 FQNEAQ (reference sequence). This CDR3 spans 16 amino acids. Deletions cut 4 bases from V and 2 bases from J, with 17 bases between.

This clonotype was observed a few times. In DNA, the CDR3 is TGTGCCAGCAGTTACCTCCGGACAGGGAGTTTCATCAACGAGCAGTACTTC. It codes for CASSYLRTGSFINEQYF. V and J are TRBV6-6 and TRBJ2-7, with 8 bases aligning to TRBD1. V lost 2 bases to trimming and J lost 5 bases; unmatched junction nucleotides: 14. This CDR3 comprises 17 residues. Germline V gene sequence: CDR1 MNHNY, CDR2 SVGAGI (reference sequence).

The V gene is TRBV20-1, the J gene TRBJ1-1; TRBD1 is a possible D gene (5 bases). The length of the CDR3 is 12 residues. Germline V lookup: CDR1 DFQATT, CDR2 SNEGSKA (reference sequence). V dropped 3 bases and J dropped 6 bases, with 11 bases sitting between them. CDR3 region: CSARVRGAEAFF. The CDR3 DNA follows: TGCAGTGCTAGGGTTAGAGGGGCTGAAGCTTTCTTT.

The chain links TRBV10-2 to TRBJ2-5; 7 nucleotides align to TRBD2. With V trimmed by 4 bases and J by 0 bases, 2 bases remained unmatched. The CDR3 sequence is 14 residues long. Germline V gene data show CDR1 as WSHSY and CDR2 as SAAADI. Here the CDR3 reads CASSVTSDQETQYF. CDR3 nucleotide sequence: TGCGCCAGCAGTGTAACTAGCGACCAAGAGACCCAGTACTTC.

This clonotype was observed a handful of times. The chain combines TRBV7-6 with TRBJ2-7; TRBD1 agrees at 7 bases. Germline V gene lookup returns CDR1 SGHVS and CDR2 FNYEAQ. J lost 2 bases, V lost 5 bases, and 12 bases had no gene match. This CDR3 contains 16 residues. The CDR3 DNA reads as TGTGCCAGCAGCCCAAGGGGGCGGTCCTCTCCCTACGAGCAGTACTTC. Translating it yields CASSPRGRSSPYEQYF.

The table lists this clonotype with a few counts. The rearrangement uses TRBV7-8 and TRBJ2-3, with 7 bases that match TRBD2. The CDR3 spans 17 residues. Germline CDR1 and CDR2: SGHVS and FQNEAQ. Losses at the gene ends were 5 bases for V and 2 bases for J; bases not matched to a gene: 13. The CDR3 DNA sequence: TGTGCCAGCAGCCATAATGATGTCGGGGGGAACACAGATACGCAGTATTTT. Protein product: CASSHNDVGGNTDTQYF.

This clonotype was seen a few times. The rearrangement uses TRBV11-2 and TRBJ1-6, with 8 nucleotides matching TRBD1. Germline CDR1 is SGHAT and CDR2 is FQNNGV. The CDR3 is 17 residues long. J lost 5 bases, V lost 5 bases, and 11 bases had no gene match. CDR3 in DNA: TGTGCCAGCAGCACCCACGACAGGGGCGCGAATAATTCACCCCTCCACTTT. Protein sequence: CASSTHDRGANNSPLHF.

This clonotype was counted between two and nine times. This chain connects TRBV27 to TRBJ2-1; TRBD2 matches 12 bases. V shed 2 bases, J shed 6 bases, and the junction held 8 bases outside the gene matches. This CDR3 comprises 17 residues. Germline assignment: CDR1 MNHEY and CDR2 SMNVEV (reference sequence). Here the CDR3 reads CASSLGSSGGVGNEQFF. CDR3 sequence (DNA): TGTGCCAGCAGTTTAGGGTCTAGCGGGGGGGTGGGCAATGAGCAGTTCTTC.

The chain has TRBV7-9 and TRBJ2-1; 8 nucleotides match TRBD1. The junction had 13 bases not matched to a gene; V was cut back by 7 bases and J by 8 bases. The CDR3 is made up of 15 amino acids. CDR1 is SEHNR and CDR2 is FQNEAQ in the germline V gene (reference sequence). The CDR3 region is CASTFAGQGTHEQFF. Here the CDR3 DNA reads TGTGCCAGCACCTTCGCCGGACAGGGAACCCATGAGCAGTTCTTC.

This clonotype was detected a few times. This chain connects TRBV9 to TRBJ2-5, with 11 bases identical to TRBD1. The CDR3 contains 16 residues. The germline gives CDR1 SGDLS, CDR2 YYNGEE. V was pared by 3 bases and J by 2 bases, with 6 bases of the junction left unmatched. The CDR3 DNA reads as TGTGCCAGCAGCGCCGGGACAGGGGGAATTCAAGAGACCCAGTACTTC. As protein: CASSAGTGGIQETQYF.

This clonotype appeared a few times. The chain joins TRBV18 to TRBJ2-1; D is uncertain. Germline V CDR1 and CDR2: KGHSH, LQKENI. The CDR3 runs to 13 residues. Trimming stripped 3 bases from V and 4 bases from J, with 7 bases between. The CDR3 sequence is CASSPPAYNEQFF. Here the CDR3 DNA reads TGTGCCAGCTCACCTCCTGCTTACAATGAGCAGTTCTTC.

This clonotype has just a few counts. This CDR3 is CASSIRSTSGGTYEQYF. The CDR3 bases are TGTGCCAGCAGTATCCGCTCTACTAGCGGGGGAACCTACGAGCAGTACTTC. This chain links TRBV27 with TRBJ2-7, with 11 bases fitting TRBD2. CDR1 and CDR2 (germline): MNHEY, SMNVEV (reference sequence). The CDR3 totals 17 residues. After removal of 5 bases from V and 2 bases from J, the junction contained 11 bases not matched to a gene.

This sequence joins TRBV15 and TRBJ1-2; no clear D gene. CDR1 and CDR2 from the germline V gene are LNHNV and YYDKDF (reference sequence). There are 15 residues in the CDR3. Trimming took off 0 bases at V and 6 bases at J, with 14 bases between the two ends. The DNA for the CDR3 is TGTGCCACCAGCAGAGATAGGGTCAAGGCAGATGGCTACACCTTC. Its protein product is CATSRDRVKADGYTF. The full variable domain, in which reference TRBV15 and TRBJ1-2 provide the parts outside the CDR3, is DAMVIQNPRYQVTQFGKPVTLSCSQTLNHNVMYWYQQKSSQAPKLLFHYYDKDFNNEADTPDNFQSRRPNTSFCFLDIRSPGLGDTAMYLCATSRDRVKADGYTFGSGTRLTVV.